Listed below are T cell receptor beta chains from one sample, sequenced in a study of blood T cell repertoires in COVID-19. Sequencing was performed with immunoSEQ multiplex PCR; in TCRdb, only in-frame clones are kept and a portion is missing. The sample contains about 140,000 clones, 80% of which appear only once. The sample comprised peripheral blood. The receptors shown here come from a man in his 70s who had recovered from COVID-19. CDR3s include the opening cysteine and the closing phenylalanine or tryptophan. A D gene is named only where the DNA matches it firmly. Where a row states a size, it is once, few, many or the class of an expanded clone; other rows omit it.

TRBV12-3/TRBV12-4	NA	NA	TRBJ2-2	CASSFDWWELFF	TGTGCCAGCAGTTTTGACTGGTGGGAGCTGTTTTTT
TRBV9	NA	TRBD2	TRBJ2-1	CASSFGTSAYNEQFF	TGTGCCAGCAGCTTTGGGACTAGCGCATACAATGAGCAGTTCTTC
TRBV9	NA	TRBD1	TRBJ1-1	CASSKDRADTEAFF	TGTGCCAGCAGCAAAGACAGGGCGGACACTGAAGCTTTCTTT
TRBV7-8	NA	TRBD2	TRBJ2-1	CASSSGSGRAREQFF	TGTGCCAGCAGCTCGGGGAGCGGGAGGGCCAGAGAGCAGTTCTTC
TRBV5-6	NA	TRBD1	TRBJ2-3	CASSQGETDTQYF	TGTGCCAGCAGCCAGGGGGAGACAGATACGCAGTATTTT
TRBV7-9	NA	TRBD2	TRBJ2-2	CASSLTSTSGRSVAGELFF	TGTGCCAGCAGCTTGACTTCGACTAGCGGGAGATCCGTCGCCGGGGAGCTGTTTTTT
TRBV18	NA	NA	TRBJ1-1	CASSPQRGNTEAFF	TGTGCCAGCTCACCACAAAGGGGGAACACTGAAGCTTTCTTT
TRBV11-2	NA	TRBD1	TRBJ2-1	CASSLGQFYNEQFF	TGTGCCAGCAGCTTGGGACAGTTCTACAATGAGCAGTTCTTC
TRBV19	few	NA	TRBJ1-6	CASSTANSPLHF	TGTGCCAGTTCGACAGCGAATTCACCCCTCCACTTT
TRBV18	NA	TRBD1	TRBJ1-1	CASSLQGGLAEAFF	TGTGCCAGCTCGCTCCAGGGGGGTCTTGCTGAAGCTTTCTTT
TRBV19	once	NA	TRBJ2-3	CASSISGETDTQYF	TGTGCCAGTAGTATTTCGGGGGAAACAGATACGCAGTATTTT
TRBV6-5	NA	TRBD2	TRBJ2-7	CATRWGGYEQYF	TGTGCCACTAGGTGGGGGGGTTACGAGCAGTACTTC
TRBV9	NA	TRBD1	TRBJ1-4	CASSERTGAEKLFF	TGTGCCAGCAGCGAGAGGACAGGGGCGGAAAAACTGTTTTTT
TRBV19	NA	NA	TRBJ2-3	CASSMAGYTDTQYF	TGTGCCAGTAGTATGGCAGGGTATACAGATACGCAGTATTTT
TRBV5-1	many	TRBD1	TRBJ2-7	CASHGQGAYYEQYF	TGCGCCAGCCATGGGCAGGGGGCTTACTACGAGCAGTACTTC
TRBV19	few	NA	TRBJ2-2	CASSGNTGELFF	TGTGCCAGTAGCGGGAACACCGGGGAGCTGTTTTTT
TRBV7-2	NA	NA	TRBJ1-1	CASSLVLGGNEAFF	TGTGCCAGCAGCTTAGTATTGGGGGGGAATGAAGCTTTCTTT
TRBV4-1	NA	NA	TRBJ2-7	CASSQAPGYEQYF	TGCGCCAGCAGCCAAGCCCCGGGTTACGAGCAGTACTTC
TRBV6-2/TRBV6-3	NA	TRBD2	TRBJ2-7	CASSYRVSGGYSYEQYF	TGTGCCAGCAGTTACCGGGTTAGCGGGGGATACTCCTACGAGCAGTACTTC
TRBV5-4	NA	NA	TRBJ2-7	CASSPGGARTNSYEQYF	TGTGCCAGCAGCCCGGGCGGCGCAAGGACAAATTCCTACGAGCAGTACTTC
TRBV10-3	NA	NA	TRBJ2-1	CAISDPPENEQFF	TGTGCCATCAGTGACCCGCCTGAGAATGAGCAGTTCTTC
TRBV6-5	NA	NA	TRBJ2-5	CASSYAGPGETQYF	TGTGCCAGCAGTTATGCGGGACCAGGGGAGACCCAGTACTTC
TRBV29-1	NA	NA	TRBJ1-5	CSVVFPINTGLGNQPQHF	TGCAGCGTTGTTTTCCCTATCAACACAGGGCTGGGCAATCAGCCCCAGCATTTT
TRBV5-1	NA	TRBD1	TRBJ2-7	CASSLEGGQYEQYF	TGCGCCAGCAGCTTGGAAGGGGGCCAATACGAGCAGTACTTC
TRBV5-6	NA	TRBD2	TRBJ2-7	CASSLRRLAFYEQYF	TGTGCCAGCAGCTTGCGGCGACTAGCTTTCTACGAGCAGTACTTC
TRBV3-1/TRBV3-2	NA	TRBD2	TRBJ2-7	CASSLGLAGVYEQYF	TGTGCCAGCAGCCTGGGACTAGCGGGAGTCTACGAGCAGTACTTC
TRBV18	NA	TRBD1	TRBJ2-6	CASSPAGGTAFSSGANVLTF	TGTGCCAGCTCACCCGCAGGGGGAACAGCGTTCAGCTCTGGGGCCAACGTCCTGACTTTC
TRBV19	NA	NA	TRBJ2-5	CASSIRERETQYF	TGTGCCAGTAGTATCCGAGAAAGAGAGACCCAGTACTTC